This entry is about one TCR beta chain. The antigen remains undetermined. Germline CDR1 and CDR2: SGDLS and YYNGEE. J was trimmed by 10 bases and V by 2 bases; bases with no gene match: 7. The CDR3 sequence is 13 residues long. Sequencing was performed with immunoSEQ multiplex PCR; in TCRdb, only in-frame clones are kept and a portion is missing. The repertoire holds roughly 50,000 clones, with roughly 80% as singletons. The data were taken from a study of PD-1 blockade in classical Hodgkin lymphoma. Study information: Once every 2 weeks, patients received intravenous nivolumab at 3 mg/kg.

Each patient's relapse followed autologous stem cell transplantation, and brentuximab vedotin exposure varied. Notes on the study in general: CD4+ TCR diversity climbed significantly by C4D1, unlike CD8+ TCR diversity. Compared with healthy donors, newly diagnosed patients reportedly showed lower baseline TCR diversity. Baseline diversity resembling that of newly diagnosed patients was seen in complete responders.

This clonotype originated in a human donor with classical Hodgkin lymphoma. The starting material was peripheral blood mononuclear cells (PBMCs), obtained at baseline. The chain has TRBV9 and TRBJ1-1; the match to TRBD1 covers 8 bases. The DNA of the CDR3 is TGTGCCAGCAGCGTTGATGACAGGGGCCCAGCTTTCTTT. The encoded protein is CASSVDDRGPAFF.